This is a list of T cell receptor beta chains from one sample in a study of blood T cells in healthy people across ages. TCRdb recomputed calls from the 5' RACE reads with MiXCR, one row per CDR3 protein. In the table there are a few hundred thousand distinct CDR3 sequences, roughly 27% of which are singletons. The material sequenced was blood. These receptors were obtained from a woman between 70 and 85 years old in good health. Each CDR3 is given with its conserved first and last residue. The D gene is left open where the match is weak. The size field is filled for only some rows; it gives once, few, many or a size class.

clone_size: .
j_call: TRBJ2-2
d_call: .
v_call: TRBV7-2
cdr3_aa: CASSLGRERSGELFF
cdr3_nt: TGTGCCAGCAGCTTAGGTCGGGAGAGGTCCGGGGAGCTGTTTTTT

clone_size: many
j_call: TRBJ2-7
d_call: TRBD2
v_call: TRBV28
cdr3_aa: CASSLRGTYEQYF
cdr3_nt: TGTGCCAGCAGTCTGCGGGGGACCTACGAGCAGTACTTC

clone_size: .
j_call: TRBJ1-1
d_call: TRBD1
v_call: TRBV28
cdr3_aa: CASSPRQGRPVGGREVNSTEAFF
cdr3_nt: TGTGCCAGCAGTCCGAGACAGGGCCGGCCCGTCGGAGGCAGGGAGGTAAATAGCACTGAAGCTTTCTTT

clone_size: once
j_call: TRBJ2-3
d_call: TRBD2
v_call: TRBV20-1
cdr3_aa: CSAPERERGTDTQYF
cdr3_nt: TGCAGTGCTCCTGAGCGGGAGAGGGGCACAGATACGCAGTATTTT

clone_size: many
j_call: TRBJ2-1
d_call: .
v_call: TRBV7-9
cdr3_aa: CASSPPLRESSYNEQFF
cdr3_nt: TGTGCCAGCAGCCCTCCTTTACGGGAGAGCTCCTACAATGAGCAGTTCTTC

clone_size: many
j_call: TRBJ2-5
d_call: .
v_call: TRBV7-2
cdr3_aa: CASSAVGETQYF
cdr3_nt: TGTGCCAGCAGCGCGGTGGGCGAGACCCAGTACTTC

clone_size: .
j_call: TRBJ2-7
d_call: .
v_call: TRBV11-2
cdr3_aa: CASSLVKGWNEQYF
cdr3_nt: TGTGCCAGCAGCTTAGTGAAGGGATGGAACGAGCAGTACTTC

clone_size: .
j_call: TRBJ2-3
d_call: TRBD2
v_call: TRBV20-1
cdr3_aa: CSARVSGGSTDTQYF
cdr3_nt: TGCAGTGCTAGAGTGAGCGGGGGTAGCACAGATACGCAGTATTTT

clone_size: once
j_call: TRBJ1-2
d_call: .
v_call: TRBV7-9
cdr3_aa: CASSLAEPDKLYGYTF
cdr3_nt: TGTGCCAGCAGCTTAGCGGAACCAGACAAGCTCTATGGCTACACCTTC

clone_size: .
j_call: TRBJ2-7
d_call: TRBD2
v_call: TRBV28
cdr3_aa: CASTVSGKYEQYF
cdr3_nt: TGTGCCAGCACTGTTAGCGGGAAGTACGAGCAGTACTTC

clone_size: many
j_call: TRBJ2-5
d_call: .
v_call: TRBV29-1
cdr3_aa: CSVENLNEETQYF
cdr3_nt: TGCAGCGTTGAAAATCTGAACGAAGAGACCCAGTACTTC

clone_size: few
j_call: TRBJ2-7
d_call: TRBD2
v_call: TRBV28
cdr3_aa: CASRKSGTSGNYEQYF
cdr3_nt: TGTGCCAGCAGAAAATCCGGGACTAGCGGAAACTACGAGCAGTACTTC

clone_size: .
j_call: TRBJ1-1
d_call: .
v_call: TRBV29-1
cdr3_aa: CSVPGTLNTEAFF
cdr3_nt: TGCAGCGTCCCGGGGACACTTAACACTGAAGCTTTCTTT

clone_size: .
j_call: TRBJ1-5
d_call: .
v_call: TRBV6-6
cdr3_aa: CASSYSTGGSNQPQHF
cdr3_nt: TGTGCCAGCAGTTACTCGACGGGGGGTAGCAATCAGCCCCAGCATTTT